The clone carrying this T cell receptor beta chain was counted only a few times. The data were obtained in a study of blood T cell repertoires in COVID-19. TCRdb's copy holds only in-frame clones and misses some; the assay was immunoSEQ multiplex PCR. The table records roughly 280,000 clones, 88% of them present only once. Either two negative PCRs, clearance, or symptom resolution qualified Cohort 3 donors as recovered. The V gene's germline CDR1 is SGHTA and CDR2 FQGNSA. V dropped 8 bases and J dropped 2 bases, with 15 bases sitting between them. The CDR3 length is 14 residues. The specimen was PBMCs or T cells enriched from blood (not recorded which). The chain employs TRBV7-2 and TRBJ1-2; TRBD1 might be the D (5 bases). This clonotype originated in a woman between 45 and 60 years old who had recovered from COVID-19. The chain's CDR3 is CASGSGGGNYGYTF. The CDR3 DNA follows: TGTGCCAGCGGCTCCGGGGGGGGAAACTATGGCTACACCTTC.